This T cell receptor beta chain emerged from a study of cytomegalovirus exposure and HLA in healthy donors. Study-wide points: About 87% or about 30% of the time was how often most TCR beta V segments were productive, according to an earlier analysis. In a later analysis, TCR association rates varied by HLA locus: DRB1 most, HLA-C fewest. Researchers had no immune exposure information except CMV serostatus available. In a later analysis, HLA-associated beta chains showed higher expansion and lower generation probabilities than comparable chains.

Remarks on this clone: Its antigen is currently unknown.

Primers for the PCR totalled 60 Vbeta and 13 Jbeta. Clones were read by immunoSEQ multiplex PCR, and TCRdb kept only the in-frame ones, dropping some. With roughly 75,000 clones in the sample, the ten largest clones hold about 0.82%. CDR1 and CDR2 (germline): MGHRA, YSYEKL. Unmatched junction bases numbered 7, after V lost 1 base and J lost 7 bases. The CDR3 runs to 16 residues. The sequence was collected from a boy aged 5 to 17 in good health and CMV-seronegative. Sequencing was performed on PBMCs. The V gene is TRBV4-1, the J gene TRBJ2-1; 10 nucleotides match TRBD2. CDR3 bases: TGCGCCAGCAGCCAAGTAAGCGGGAGGGCCAGGAATGAGCAGTTCTTC. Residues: CASSQVSGRARNEQFF.